The rows below give T cell receptor beta chains drawn from one sample of a study of blood T cell repertoires in COVID-19. TCRdb keeps only in-frame clones here, not all; method: immunoSEQ multiplex PCR. Of roughly 480,000 clones detected, approximately 89% appear once; the ten largest clones hold about 1%. Sequences were obtained from peripheral blood. The receptors originated from a man aged 18-30 years with COVID-19, enrolled during active disease. CDR3s include the opening cysteine and the closing phenylalanine or tryptophan. D genes are given only for firm matches. Clone sizes are given selectively: once, few, many, or a class where the clone is expanded.

D	size	V	J	DNA	CDR3
.	.	TRBV5-1	TRBJ1-3	TGCGCCAGCAGCTCGGGAGAAATTGGTGGAAACACCATATATTTT	CASSSGEIGGNTIYF
.	.	TRBV6-1	TRBJ2-7	TGTGCCAGCAGTGTAGCAGAGATAACCTACGAGCAGTACTTC	CASSVAEITYEQYF
.	.	TRBV30	TRBJ2-1	TGTGCCTGGAGTAGTCAAGGGGGTGAGCAGTTCTTC	CAWSSQGGEQFF
.	.	TRBV7-2	TRBJ2-7	TGTGCCAGCAGCTTAGCCCTACCCGGCGAGCAGTACTTC	CASSLALPGEQYF
TRBD2	.	TRBV10-2	TRBJ2-7	TGCGCCAGCAGTGAGTCGGGGGGGGTCCTGGGCTCCTACGAGCAGTACTTC	CASSESGGVLGSYEQYF
TRBD1	.	TRBV30	TRBJ2-7	TGTGCCTTCAGGGGGCTAGACTCCTACGAGCAGTACTTC	CAFRGLDSYEQYF
.	once	TRBV10-3	TRBJ2-7	TGTGCCATCGGCCGACAGGAGGCCTACGAGCAGTACTTC	CAIGRQEAYEQYF
.	.	TRBV14	TRBJ2-1	TGTGCCAGCAGGGTCGGCCTCCGGGGGAATGAGCAGTTCTTC	CASRVGLRGNEQFF
TRBD2	.	TRBV25-1	TRBJ2-1	TGTGCCACCTCGGGTCTAGCGGGAGTTTATTCTTACAATGAGCAGTTCTTC	CATSGLAGVYSYNEQFF
TRBD2	.	TRBV2	TRBJ2-7	TGTGCCAGCAGTGGTAGGACTAGCGGGGGATTACCAACCTACGAGCAGTACTTC	CASSGRTSGGLPTYEQYF